This T cell receptor beta chain was profiled in a study of blood T cell repertoires in COVID-19. Study as a whole: Whether acute or convalescent, the COVID-19 samples came from the United States, Italy and Spain.

TCRdb's copy holds only in-frame clones and misses some; the assay was immunoSEQ multiplex PCR. The sample has 100,000 to 150,000 clones; 86% are singletons. The CDR3 consists of 19 residues. V was clipped by 0 bases and J by 0 bases, with 21 bases between them. CDR1 and CDR2 (germline): MGHRA, YSYEKL. This receptor was identified in a human donor in a cohort sampled during active COVID-19. The sequenced sample was peripheral blood. This chain uses TRBV4-1 with TRBJ2-7, with a weak D call TRBD2 (5 bases). The CDR3 sequence is CASSQDLGWTQRSSYEQYF. CDR3 coding DNA: TGCGCCAGCAGCCAAGATCTTGGATGGACCCAGCGGAGCTCCTACGAGCAGTACTTC.